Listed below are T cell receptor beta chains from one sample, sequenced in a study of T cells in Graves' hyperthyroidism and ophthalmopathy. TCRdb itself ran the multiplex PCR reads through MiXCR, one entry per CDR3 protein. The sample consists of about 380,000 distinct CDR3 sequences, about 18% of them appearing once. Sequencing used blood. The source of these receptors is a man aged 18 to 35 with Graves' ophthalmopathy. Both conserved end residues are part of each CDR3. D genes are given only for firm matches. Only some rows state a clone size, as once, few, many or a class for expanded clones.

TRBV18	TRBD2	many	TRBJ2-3	CASSLPGLGVDTQYF	TGTGCCAGCTCACTCCCGGGACTAGGAGTAGATACGCAGTATTTT
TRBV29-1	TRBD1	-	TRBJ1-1	CSAWDSGLNTEAFF	TGCAGCGCTTGGGACAGCGGACTAAACACTGAAGCTTTCTTT
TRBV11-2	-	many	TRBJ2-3	CASSLTREKEYF	TGTGCCAGCAGCCTTACCCGGGAGAAAGAGTATTTT
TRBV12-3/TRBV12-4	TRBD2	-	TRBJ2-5	CASSDWGGGASTQYF	TGTGCCAGCAGTGATTGGGGCGGGGGGGCATCGACCCAGTACTTC
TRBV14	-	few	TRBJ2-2	CASSHGDGELFF	TGTGCCAGCAGCCACGGGGACGGGGAGCTGTTTTTT
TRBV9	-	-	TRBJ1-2	CASSVGYREIDGYTF	TGTGCCAGCAGCGTAGGATACAGGGAGATCGATGGCTACACCTTC
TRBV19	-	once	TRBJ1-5	CASSIGNQPQHF	TGTGCCAGTAGTATAGGTAATCAGCCCCAGCATTTT
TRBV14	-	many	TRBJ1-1	CASSRIGQSDTEAFF	TGTGCCAGCAGCCGGATCGGGCAGTCGGACACTGAAGCTTTCTTT
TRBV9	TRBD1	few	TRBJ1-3	CASSDHRDRGVGNTIYF	TGTGCCAGCAGCGACCACCGGGACAGGGGCGTCGGAAACACCATATATTTT
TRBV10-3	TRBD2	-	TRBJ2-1	CAISDSGGMQFF	TGTGCCATCAGTGATTCGGGGGGTATGCAGTTCTTC
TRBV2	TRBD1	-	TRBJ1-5	CASEGQGNQPQHF	TGTGCCAGCGAAGGACAGGGCAATCAGCCCCAGCATTTT
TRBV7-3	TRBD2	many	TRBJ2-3	CASSVLAGGPADTQYF	TGTGCCAGCAGTGTTTTAGCGGGGGGGCCGGCAGATACGCAGTATTTT
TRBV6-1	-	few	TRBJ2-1	CASSDRQDSSYNEQFF	TGTGCCAGCAGTGATCGCCAGGACAGCTCCTACAATGAGCAGTTCTTC
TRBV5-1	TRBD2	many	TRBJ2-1	CASSSGLAGAAGGEQFF	TGCGCCAGCAGCTCAGGACTAGCGGGGGCCGCAGGGGGGGAGCAGTTCTTC
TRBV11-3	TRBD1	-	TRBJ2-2	CASSLGDRDAGELFF	TGTGCCAGCAGCTTAGGGGACAGGGACGCCGGGGAGCTGTTTTTT
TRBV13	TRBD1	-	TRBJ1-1	CASSIRTGEAFF	TGTGCCAGCAGCATCCGGACAGGTGAAGCTTTCTTT
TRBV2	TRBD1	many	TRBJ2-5	CASSGGQGETQYF	TGTGCCAGCAGTGGAGGACAGGGGGAGACCCAGTACTTC
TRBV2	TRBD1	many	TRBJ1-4	CARQYGEGQGSEKLFF	TGTGCCCGCCAGTATGGGGAGGGACAGGGTTCTGAAAAACTGTTTTTT
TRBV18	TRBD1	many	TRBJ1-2	CASSPTGANYGYTF	TGTGCCAGCTCACCGACAGGGGCTAACTATGGCTACACCTTC
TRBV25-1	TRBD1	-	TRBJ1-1	CASSELGRGRDTEAFF	TGTGCCAGCAGTGAATTAGGCAGGGGGCGCGACACTGAAGCTTTCTTT
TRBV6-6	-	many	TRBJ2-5	CASSYGQSQETQYF	TGTGCCAGCAGTTACGGACAAAGCCAAGAGACCCAGTACTTC
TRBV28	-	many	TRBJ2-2	CASSLPTFTGELFF	TGTGCCAGCAGTTTGCCGACTTTCACCGGGGAGCTGTTTTTT
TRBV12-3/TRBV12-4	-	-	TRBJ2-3	CASSYGDSRYTDTQYF	TGTGCCAGCAGTTACGGAGACAGTCGGTACACAGATACGCAGTATTTT
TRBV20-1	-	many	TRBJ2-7	CSATFPTESSYEQYF	TGCAGTGCTACCTTCCCCACAGAAAGCTCCTACGAGCAGTACTTC
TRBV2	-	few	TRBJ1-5	CASSEWLEGSGRNQPQHF	TGTGCCAGCAGTGAATGGTTAGAGGGCTCGGGCCGCAATCAGCCCCAGCATTTT
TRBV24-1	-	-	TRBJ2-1	CATSGEGAYNEQFF	TGTGCCACCAGTGGCGAGGGGGCCTACAATGAGCAGTTCTTC
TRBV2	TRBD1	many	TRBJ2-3	CASTEGQGHTDTQYF	TGTGCCAGCACCGAGGGACAGGGACACACAGATACGCAGTATTTT
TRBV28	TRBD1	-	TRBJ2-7	CASSRPTGASYEQYF	TGTGCCAGCAGTCGCCCGACAGGGGCCTCCTACGAGCAGTACTTC
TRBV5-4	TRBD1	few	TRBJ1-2	CASSLAGGVLVGPNYGYTF	TGTGCCAGCAGCTTGGCAGGGGGCGTATTAGTGGGGCCTAACTATGGCTACACCTTC
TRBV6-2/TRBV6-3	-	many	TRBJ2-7	CASSSPRGGTYEQYF	TGTGCCAGCAGTTCCCCGAGGGGGGGAACCTACGAGCAGTACTTC
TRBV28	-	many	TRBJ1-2	CASSLRADGLYGYTF	TGTGCCAGCAGTTTAAGGGCGGATGGGCTTTATGGCTACACCTTC
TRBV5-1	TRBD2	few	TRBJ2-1	CASSSRTSGDYYNEQFF	TGCGCCAGCAGCTCCCGGACTAGCGGGGATTACTACAATGAGCAGTTCTTC
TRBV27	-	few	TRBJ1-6	CASSLKSLGSPLHF	TGTGCCAGCAGTTTAAAGAGTTTGGGATCACCCCTCCACTTT
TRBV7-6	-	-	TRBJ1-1	CASSLLPAEAFF	TGTGCCAGCAGCTTATTACCGGCTGAAGCTTTCTTT
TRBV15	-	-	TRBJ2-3	CATSPMGGPTTDTQYF	TGTGCCACCAGCCCTATGGGGGGGCCTACCACAGATACGCAGTATTTT
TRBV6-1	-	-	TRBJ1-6	CASSPQVPGGSPLHF	TGTGCCAGCAGCCCCCAGGTCCCAGGCGGATCACCCCTCCACTTT
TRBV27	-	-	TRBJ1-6	CASSLSSESSYNSPLHF	TGTGCCAGCAGTTTATCTTCGGAGAGCTCCTATAATTCACCCCTCCACTTT
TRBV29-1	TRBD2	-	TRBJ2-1	CSVEASGASSYNEQFF	TGCAGCGTTGAAGCTAGCGGGGCGTCCTCCTACAATGAGCAGTTCTTC
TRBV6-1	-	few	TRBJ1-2	CASKGSRGYTF	TGTGCCAGCAAGGGGTCCCGCGGCTACACCTTC
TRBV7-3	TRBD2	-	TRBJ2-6	CASSETGTSGGAGANVLTF	TGTGCCAGCAGCGAAACCGGGACTAGCGGGGGGGCTGGGGCCAACGTCCTGACTTTC
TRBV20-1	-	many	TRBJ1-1	CSVSKVTEAFF	TGCAGTGTATCGAAGGTCACTGAAGCTTTCTTT
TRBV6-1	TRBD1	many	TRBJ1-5	CASSEQGVDQPQHF	TGTGCCAGCAGTGAACAGGGGGTTGATCAGCCCCAGCATTTT
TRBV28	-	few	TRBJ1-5	CASIRGRAQPQHF	TGTGCCAGTATACGGGGGAGGGCCCAGCCCCAGCATTTT
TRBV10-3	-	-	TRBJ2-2	CAISELWTGELFF	TGTGCCATCAGTGAGCTGTGGACCGGGGAGCTGTTTTTT
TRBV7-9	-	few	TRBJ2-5	CASSGRGQGGQETQYF	TGTGCCAGCAGCGGCCGGGGGCAGGGAGGTCAAGAGACCCAGTACTTC
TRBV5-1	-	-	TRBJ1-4	CASSWGSGSEKLFF	TGCGCCAGCAGCTGGGGGTCCGGGTCGGAAAAACTGTTTTTT
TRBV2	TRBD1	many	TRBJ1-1	CASRPRQGGNTEAFF	TGTGCCAGCAGGCCCCGACAGGGAGGGAACACTGAAGCTTTCTTT
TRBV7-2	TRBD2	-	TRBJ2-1	CASPRTSGGALFSSYNEQFF	TGTGCCAGCCCCCGGACTAGCGGGGGGGCCCTTTTTAGCTCCTACAATGAGCAGTTCTTC
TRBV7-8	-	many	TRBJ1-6	CASSGFGPGNNSPLHF	-
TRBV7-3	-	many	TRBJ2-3	CASSLIGTDTQYF	TGTGCCAGCAGCTTAATAGGGACCGATACGCAGTATTTT
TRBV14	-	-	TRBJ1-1	CASSQGAVAEAFF	TGTGCCAGCAGCCAAGGGGCGGTCGCTGAAGCTTTCTTT
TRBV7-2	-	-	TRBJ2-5	CASSLLAWQETQYF	TGTGCCAGCAGCTTACTAGCTTGGCAAGAGACCCAGTACTTC
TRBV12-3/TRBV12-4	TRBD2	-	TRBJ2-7	CASGLGMLYEQYF	TGTGCCAGCGGACTAGGCATGCTATACGAGCAGTACTTC
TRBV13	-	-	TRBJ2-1	CASSLGRPGKGDEQFF	TGTGCCAGCAGTCTCGGGAGGCCTGGGAAGGGGGATGAGCAGTTCTTC
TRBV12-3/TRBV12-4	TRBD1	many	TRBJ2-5	CASSPVGTGGEETQYF	TGTGCCAGCAGTCCGGTCGGGACAGGGGGCGAAGAGACCCAGTACTTC
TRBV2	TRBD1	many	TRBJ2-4	CASSEYRGRPKNIQYF	TGTGCCAGCAGTGAATACAGGGGGCGACCCAAAAACATTCAGTACTTC
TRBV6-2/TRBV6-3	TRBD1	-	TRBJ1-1	CASSPDRGVTEAFF	TGTGCCAGCAGCCCGGACAGGGGGGTTACTGAAGCTTTCTTT
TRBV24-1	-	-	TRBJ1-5	CATSDLGENQPQHF	TGTGCCACCAGTGATTTAGGCGAGAATCAGCCCCAGCATTTT
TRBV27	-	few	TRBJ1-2	CASSFSSFYGYTF	TGTGCCAGCAGTTTCAGTAGTTTCTATGGCTACACCTTC